What follows is one T cell receptor beta chain and its context. The antigen remains undetermined. PCR primers comprised 60 Vbeta and 13 Jbeta primers. TCRdb keeps only in-frame clones here, not all; method: immunoSEQ multiplex PCR. The data contain some 150,000 clones, 80% of them singletons. This sample stems from a study of cytomegalovirus exposure and HLA in healthy donors. Overall study results and limits: V segments that were indistinguishable, TRBV6-2 and TRBV6-3 among them, were omitted from analysis. In a later analysis, V- and J-gene trimming of beta chains associated with a DCLRE1C missense variant, replicated independently.

CDR1 and CDR2 (germline): MNHEY, SVGAGI. The CDR3 covers 14 residues. V lost 6 bases to trimming and J lost 10 bases, with 19 bases between them. The specimen sequenced was PBMCs. The rearrangement joins TRBV6-5 to TRBJ2-1; D remains unclear. This clonotype originated in a man aged 25-40 years in good health and CMV-seronegative. CDR3 residues: CASRVGFSTCEQFF. CDR3 DNA sequence: TGTGCCAGCAGGGTCGGGTTTTCTACCTGCGAGCAGTTCTTC.